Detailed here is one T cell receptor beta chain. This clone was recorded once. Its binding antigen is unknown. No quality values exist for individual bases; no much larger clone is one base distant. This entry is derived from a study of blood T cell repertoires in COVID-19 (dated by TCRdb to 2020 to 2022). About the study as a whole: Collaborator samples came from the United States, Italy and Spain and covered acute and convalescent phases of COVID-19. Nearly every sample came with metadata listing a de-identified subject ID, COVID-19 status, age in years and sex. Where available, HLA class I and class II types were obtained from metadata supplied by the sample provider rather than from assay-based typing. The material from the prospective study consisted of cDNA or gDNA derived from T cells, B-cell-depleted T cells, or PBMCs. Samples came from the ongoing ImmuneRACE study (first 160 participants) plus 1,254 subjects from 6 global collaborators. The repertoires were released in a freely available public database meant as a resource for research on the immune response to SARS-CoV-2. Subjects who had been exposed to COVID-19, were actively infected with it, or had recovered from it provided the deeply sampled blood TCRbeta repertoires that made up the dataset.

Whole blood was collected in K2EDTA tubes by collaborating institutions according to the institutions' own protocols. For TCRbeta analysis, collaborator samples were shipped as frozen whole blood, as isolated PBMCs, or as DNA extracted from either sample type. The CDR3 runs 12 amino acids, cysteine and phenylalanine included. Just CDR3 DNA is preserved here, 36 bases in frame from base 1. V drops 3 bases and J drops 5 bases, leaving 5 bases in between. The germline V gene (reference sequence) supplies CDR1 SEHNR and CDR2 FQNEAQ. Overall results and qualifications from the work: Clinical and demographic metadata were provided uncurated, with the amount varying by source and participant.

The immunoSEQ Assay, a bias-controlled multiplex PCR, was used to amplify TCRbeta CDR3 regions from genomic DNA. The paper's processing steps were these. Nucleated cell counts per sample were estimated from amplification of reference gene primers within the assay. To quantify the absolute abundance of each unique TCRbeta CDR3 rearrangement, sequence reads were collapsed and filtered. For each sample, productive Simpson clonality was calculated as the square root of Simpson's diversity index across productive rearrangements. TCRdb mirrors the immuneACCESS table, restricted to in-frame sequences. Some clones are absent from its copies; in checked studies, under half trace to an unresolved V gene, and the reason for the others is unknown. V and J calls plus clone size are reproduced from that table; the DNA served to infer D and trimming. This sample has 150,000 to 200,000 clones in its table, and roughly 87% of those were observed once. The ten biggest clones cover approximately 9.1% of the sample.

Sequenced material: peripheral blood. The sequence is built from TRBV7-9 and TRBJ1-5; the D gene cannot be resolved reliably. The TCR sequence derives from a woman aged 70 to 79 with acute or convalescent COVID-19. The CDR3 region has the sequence CASSLADQPQHF. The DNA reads TGTGCCAGCAGCTTGGCCGATCAGCCCCAGCATTTT.